This record covers a single T cell receptor (beta chain). What it binds is not known. The repertoire was sequenced with immunoSEQ multiplex PCR; TCRdb's copy has only in-frame clones and lacks some. This table holds 150,000 or so clones, roughly nine tenths found once. This sample is drawn from a study of T cell responses to AZD1222 COVID-19 vaccine. Across the whole study: Whether given at about 4 or about 12 weeks, second doses were pooled.

Study outcomes and limitations: At study baseline, merely five or six AZD1222 recipients were seropositive. None of the repertoires were sampled until the peak T cell response had passed.

Germline CDR1 is LGHNA and CDR2 is YSLEER. After removal of 1 base from V and 1 base from J, the junction contained 3 bases not matched to a gene. This CDR3 is 16 amino acids long. The clonotype comes from an adult in good health. The rearrangement joins TRBV4-3 to TRBJ1-2, with 10 bases matching TRBD1. Specimen: peripheral blood, collected on day 0 of AZD1222 vaccination. The CDR3 DNA is TGCGCCAGCAGCCAAGCCGGGACAGGGGATAACTATGGCTACACCTTC. Translating it yields CASSQAGTGDNYGYTF.